The rows below give T cell receptor beta chains drawn from one sample of a study of regulatory T cells in long-lasting Graves disease. TCRdb used MiXCR to reprocess the multiplex PCR reads, holding one entry per CDR3 protein. This sample has 250,000 to 300,000 distinct CDR3 sequences, with under 25% found just once. The source material was peripheral blood mononuclear cells (PBMCs), sampled when the disease was refractory, from a patient treated with antithyroid drugs. These receptors all stem from a female donor with Graves disease. Each CDR3 is given with its conserved first and last residue. A D gene is named only where the DNA matches it firmly. Only part of the rows carry a size: once, few, many, or a class if the clone is expanded.

>16|few|TRBV4-1|TRBD2|TRBJ2-7
CASSQDPGGGSYEQYF
TGCGCCAGCAGCCAAGATCCGGGGGGGGGTTCCTACGAGCAGTACTTC
>15|-|TRBV7-3|TRBD1|TRBJ2-1
CASSQDRGNYNEQFF
TGTGCCAGCAGCCAAGACAGGGGCAACTACAATGAGCAGTTCTTC
>14|many|TRBV6-1|TRBD1|TRBJ2-7
CASTLGDRTYEQYF
TGTGCCAGCACCCTTGGGGACAGAACCTACGAGCAGTACTTC
>20|-|TRBV11-2|TRBD2|TRBJ2-7
CASSFQRPGLAGGPTYEQYF
TGTGCCAGCAGCTTTCAAAGGCCGGGACTAGCGGGAGGACCCACCTACGAGCAGTACTTC
>15|few|TRBV7-9|-|TRBJ2-7
CASRTSSGASYEQYF
TGTGCCAGCAGGACTAGCTCAGGGGCTAGCTACGAGCAGTACTTC
>14|few|TRBV6-1|TRBD1|TRBJ2-7
CASKGAGSSYEQYF
TGTGCCAGCAAGGGGGCAGGGAGCTCCTACGAGCAGTACTTC
>15|-|TRBV7-2|TRBD2|TRBJ2-3
CASSLGLASTDTQYF
TGTGCCAGCAGCTTGGGACTAGCTTCGACAGATACGCAGTATTTT
>18|-|TRBV7-6|-|TRBJ1-4
CASSHGQQSFATNEKLFF
TGTGCCAGCAGCCACGGACAGCAATCTTTTGCAACTAATGAAAAACTGTTTTTT
>14|few|TRBV25-1|TRBD2|TRBJ2-5
CASSEGGVSETQYF
TGTGCCAGCAGTGAGGGAGGGGTTTCAGAGACCCAGTACTTC
>15|many|TRBV2|-|TRBJ2-1
CASVVDGPGANEQFF
TGTGCCAGCGTAGTGGACGGGCCCGGCGCCAATGAGCAGTTCTTC
>14|few|TRBV19|TRBD1|TRBJ1-4
CATGTGTTNEKLFF
TGCGCGACCGGGACAGGGACAACTAATGAAAAACTGTTTTTT
>16|-|TRBV19|TRBD1|TRBJ1-5
CASSPWDRGINQPQHF
TGTGCCAGTAGTCCCTGGGACAGGGGGATCAATCAGCCCCAGCATTTT
>13|-|TRBV10-3|-|TRBJ1-2
CAISEWAGDGYTF
TGTGCCATCAGTGAGTGGGCAGGGGATGGCTACACCTTC
>13|-|TRBV29-1|-|TRBJ2-4
CSVARLGADIQYF
TGCAGCGTTGCCCGACTAGGAGCGGACATTCAGTACTTC
>16|-|TRBV5-1|-|TRBJ2-2
CASSLAGSGNTGELFF
TGCGCCAGCAGCTTGGCGGGTAGCGGGAACACCGGGGAGCTGTTTTTT
>12|many|TRBV2|-|TRBJ2-7
CASRGDTYEQYF
TGTGCCAGCAGGGGGGATACCTACGAGCAGTACTTC
>15|many|TRBV28|-|TRBJ1-5
CASKGGGAGNQPQHF
TGTGCCAGCAAGGGCGGAGGTGCTGGCAATCAGCCCCAGCATTTT
>13|few|TRBV7-6|TRBD1|TRBJ1-5
CASSLRQGRPQHF
TGTGCCAGCAGCTTACGACAGGGAAGGCCCCAGCATTTT
>16|few|TRBV7-6|-|TRBJ2-2
CASSNRVAGATGELFF
TGTGCCAGCAGCAACCGGGTAGCCGGGGCCACCGGGGAGCTGTTTTTT
>12|-|TRBV6-2/TRBV6-3|-|TRBJ1-6
CASSYHQEPLHF
TGTGCCAGCAGTTACCACCAGGAGCCCCTCCACTTT
>16|-|TRBV19|TRBD2|TRBJ2-2
CASSVTSGSYPGELFF
TGTGCCAGTAGTGTTACTAGCGGGAGTTATCCGGGGGAGCTGTTTTTT
>14|-|TRBV9|-|TRBJ2-7
CASSRQGLSVEQYF
TGTGCCAGCTCCAGACAGGGACTAAGTGTCGAGCAGTACTTC
>18|many|TRBV7-2|TRBD2|TRBJ2-6
CASSLGVGRGTGANVLTF
TGTGCCAGCAGCTTAGGGGTTGGGAGGGGTACTGGGGCCAACGTCCTGACTTTC
>11|-|TRBV27|-|TRBJ2-7
CASRSPYEQYF
TGTGCCAGCAGATCGCCCTACGAGCAGTACTTC
>13|many|TRBV12-3/TRBV12-4|TRBD1|TRBJ1-1
CASNGQGNTEAFF
TGTGCCAGCAACGGACAGGGGAACACTGAAGCTTTCTTT
>13|few|TRBV19|-|TRBJ1-4
CASSAGPGEKLFF
TGTGCCAGTAGTGCAGGACCAGGGGAAAAACTGTTTTTT
>19|many|TRBV7-9|TRBD1|TRBJ2-5
CASSLNGFWTGANQETQYF
TGTGCCAGCAGCTTAAATGGCTTTTGGACAGGGGCGAACCAAGAGACCCAGTACTTC
>13|-|TRBV6-1|-|TRBJ1-1
CASRGATGTEAFF
TGTGCCAGCAGAGGCGCCACCGGCACTGAAGCTTTCTTT
>16|-|TRBV5-1|-|TRBJ2-2
CASSRTLIKNTGELFF
TGCGCCAGCAGCCGAACTTTAATCAAGAACACCGGGGAGCTGTTTTTT
>15|few|TRBV7-2|-|TRBJ2-3
CASSRGRSGTDTQYF
TGTGCCAGCAGCCGGGGGCGATCTGGCACAGATACGCAGTATTTT
>16|many|TRBV29-1|-|TRBJ2-5
CSVETTAGSIRETQYF
TGCAGCGTTGAAACGACGGCAGGGTCCATTAGGGAGACCCAGTACTTC
>12|many|TRBV29-1|-|TRBJ1-1
CSSQGSRTEAFF
TGCAGCTCCCAGGGAAGTCGGACTGAAGCTTTCTTT
>12|few|TRBV7-2|-|TRBJ2-4
CASSSLLNIQYF
TGTGCCAGCAGCTCTCTTTTAAACATTCAGTACTTC
>12|many|TRBV12-3/TRBV12-4|-|TRBJ1-5
CASRIDPQPQHF
TGTGCCAGCAGAATCGACCCTCAGCCCCAGCATTTT
>16|few|TRBV7-9|-|TRBJ2-2
CASSLPGQGRGGELFF
TGTGCCAGCAGCCTCCCCGGGCAGGGACGCGGCGGGGAGCTGTTTTTT
>14|-|TRBV4-1|-|TRBJ2-7
CASSQVLVSGEQYF
TGCGCCAGCAGCCAAGTGCTGGTTAGCGGCGAGCAGTACTTC
>13|many|TRBV7-7|-|TRBJ2-5
CASSPSGEETQYF
TGTGCCAGCTCACCATCCGGGGAAGAGACCCAGTACTTC
>17|-|TRBV5-1|TRBD1|TRBJ2-7
CASSSQKTPGQVFEQYF
TGCGCCAGCAGCTCCCAGAAGACCCCGGGACAGGTATTTGAGCAGTACTTC
>11|-|TRBV6-1|-|TRBJ2-1
CASMRQAEQFF
TGTGCCAGCATGAGGCAGGCCGAGCAGTTCTTC
>13|many|TRBV7-8|-|TRBJ1-2
CASSHTGTYGYTF
TGTGCCAGCAGCCATACGGGGACCTATGGCTACACCTTC
>13|many|TRBV9|-|TRBJ2-1
CASSETSYNEQFF
TGTGCCAGCAGCGAAACCTCCTACAATGAGCAGTTCTTC
>15|many|TRBV7-2|TRBD1|TRBJ2-7
CASSTTTGASYEQYF
TGTGCCAGCAGCACTACGACAGGGGCCTCCTACGAGCAGTACTTC
>14|many|TRBV28|-|TRBJ1-2
CASSGVRASYGYTF
TGTGCCAGCAGTGGAGTACGAGCCTCCTATGGCTACACCTTC
>12|-|TRBV29-1|TRBD1|TRBJ2-7
CSVRQGVYEQYF
TGCAGCGTTCGACAGGGGGTATACGAGCAGTACTTC
>13|-|TRBV6-1|-|TRBJ1-5
CASSRESNQPQHF
TGTGCCAGCAGTCGGGAGAGCAATCAGCCCCAGCATTTT
>14|few|TRBV19|TRBD1|TRBJ1-2
CASRRPTGGDGYTF
TGTGCCAGTAGAAGGCCCACAGGGGGCGATGGCTACACCTTC
>15|-|TRBV7-2|TRBD2|TRBJ2-7
CASSLGASGAYEQYF
TGTGCCAGCAGCTTGGGGGCTAGCGGGGCCTACGAGCAGTACTTC
>14|few|TRBV27|-|TRBJ2-4
CASSSDRDLNIQYF
TGTGCCAGCAGTTCGGACCGGGACTTGAACATTCAGTACTTC
>14|few|TRBV10-3|TRBD1|TRBJ1-6
CAISGGTGESPLHF
TGTGCCATCAGTGGGGGGACAGGGGAATCACCCCTCCACTTT
>16|few|TRBV20-1|-|TRBJ1-4
CSARGGEGTTNEKLFF
TGCAGTGCTAGAGGTGGGGAAGGGACAACTAATGAAAAACTGTTTTTT
>14|-|TRBV4-1|-|TRBJ1-4
CASSHTGQDEKLFF
TGCGCCAGCAGCCATACGGGGCAGGATGAAAAACTGTTTTTT
>16|many|TRBV7-9|-|TRBJ1-4
CASSASRTTTNEKLFF
TGTGCCAGCAGCGCATCTCGGACAACAACTAATGAAAAACTGTTTTTT
>14|few|TRBV29-1|-|TRBJ2-7
CSVEGGYPLYEQYF
TGCAGCGTTGAAGGGGGGTACCCCCTCTACGAGCAGTACTTC